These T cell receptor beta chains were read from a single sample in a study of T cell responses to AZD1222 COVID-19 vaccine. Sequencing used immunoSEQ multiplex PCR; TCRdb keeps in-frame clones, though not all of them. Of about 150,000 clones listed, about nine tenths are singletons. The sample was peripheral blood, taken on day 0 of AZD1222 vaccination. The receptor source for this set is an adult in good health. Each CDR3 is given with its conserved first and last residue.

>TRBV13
CASSWGGGPHKNIQYF
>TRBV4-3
CASSQDRGNTYEQYF
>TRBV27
CASRALAGEYNEQFF
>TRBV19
CASSLNRDRGFGYTF
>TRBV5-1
CASSWGGYGYTF
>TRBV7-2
CASSPGQALDEQFF
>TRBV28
CASIGWKYTEAFF
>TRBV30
CALGGFTEAFF
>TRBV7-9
CASSSRDWKDTQYF
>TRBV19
CASSIEGRGEAFF
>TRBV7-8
CASSQGQVVNEQYF
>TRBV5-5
CASARGGNSDTQYF
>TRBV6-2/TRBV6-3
CASSYGVGMLQFF
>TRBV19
CASSRTGDYEQYF
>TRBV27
CASSFQRGEVYGYTF
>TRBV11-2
CASSGPMEFREKLFF
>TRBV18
CASSREGLTNTEAFF
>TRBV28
CASSPQTEKLFF
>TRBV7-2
CASSFRLAGYEQFF
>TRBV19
CASGLGVNTEAFF
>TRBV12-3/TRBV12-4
CASRPDRGTEAFF
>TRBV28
CASSPSSIELNTEAFF
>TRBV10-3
CAISEGGTEAFF
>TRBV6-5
CASSYAGEASSYEQYF
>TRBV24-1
CATSDFAGYTF
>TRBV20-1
CSASRGFGYTF
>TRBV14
CASSHRPHEQYF
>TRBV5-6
CASSLGLAGLETQYF
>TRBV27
CASSLGSQGRNEQYF
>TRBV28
CASSWAQGKAFF
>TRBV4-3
CASSRQGLNTEAFF
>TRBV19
CASKTGVGWGEQFF
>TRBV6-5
CASSPGRLTQETQYF
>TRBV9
CASSVAFALDRIVAGELFF
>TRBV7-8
CASSLGGSQGGNQPQHF
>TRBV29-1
CSAKDTSPHDEQYF
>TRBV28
CASSLDGVAQPQHF
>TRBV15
CATSREMTGNYEQYF
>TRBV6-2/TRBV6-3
CASSQMAEGEQYF
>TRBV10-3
CASTHEPGLALNEQFF
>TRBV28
CASSSLRGNQPQHF
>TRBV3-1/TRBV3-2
CASSQSASGIPWGTDTQYF
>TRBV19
CASSRTPLNEAFF
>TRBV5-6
CAGSLEGTGKTEAFF
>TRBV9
CASSAEMASGYNEQFF
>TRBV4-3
CASSQDLSTSTEAFF